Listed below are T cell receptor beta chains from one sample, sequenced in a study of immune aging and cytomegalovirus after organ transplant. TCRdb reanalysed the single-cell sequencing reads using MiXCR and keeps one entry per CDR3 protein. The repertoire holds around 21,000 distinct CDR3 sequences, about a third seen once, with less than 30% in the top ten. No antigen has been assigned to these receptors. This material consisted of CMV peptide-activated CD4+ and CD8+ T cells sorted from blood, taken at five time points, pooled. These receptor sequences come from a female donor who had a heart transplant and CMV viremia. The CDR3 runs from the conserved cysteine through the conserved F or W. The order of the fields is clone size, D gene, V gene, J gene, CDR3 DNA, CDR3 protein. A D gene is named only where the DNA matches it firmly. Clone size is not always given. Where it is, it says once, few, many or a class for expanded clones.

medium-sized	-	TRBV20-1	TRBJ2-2	TGCAGTGCTAGAGATCTGGAGGGGGGGGAGCTGTTTTTT	CSARDLEGGELFF
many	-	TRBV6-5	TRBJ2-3	TGTGCCAGCAGCTCCTTCATGGGTTGGGAGACAGATACGCAGTATTTT	CASSSFMGWETDTQYF
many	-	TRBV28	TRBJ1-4	TGTGCCACAGGGTTGGGGGTAGATGAAAAACTGTTTTTT	CATGLGVDEKLFF
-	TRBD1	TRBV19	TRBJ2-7	TGTGCCAGTAGTAGGGGGACAGCTCTGGACGAGCAGTACTTC	CASSRGTALDEQYF
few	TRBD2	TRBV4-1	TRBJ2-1	TGCGCCAGCAGCGGAGCGGGAGGGACCTACAATGAGCAGTTCTTC	CASSGAGGTYNEQFF
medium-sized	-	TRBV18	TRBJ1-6	TGTGCCAGCTCACCAGGACAGAATAATAATTCACCCCTCCACTTT	CASSPGQNNNSPLHF
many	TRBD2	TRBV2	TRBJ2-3	TGTGCCAGCAGCCATGCGAATAGCGGGAGCACAGATACGCAGTATTTT	CASSHANSGSTDTQYF
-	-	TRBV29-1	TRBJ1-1	TGCAGCGGCGGGGTAACGGGCACTGAAGCTTTCTTT	CSGGVTGTEAFF
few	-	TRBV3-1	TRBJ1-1	TGTGCCAGCAGCCAGTACCCGAACACTGAAGCTTTCTTT	CASSQYPNTEAFF
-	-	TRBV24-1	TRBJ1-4	TGTGCCACCAGGTGGAGGGTGGGGGAGAAACTGTTTTTT	CATRWRVGEKLFF
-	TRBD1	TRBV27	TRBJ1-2	TGTGCCAGCAGTAAATCGACAGGGGGTGGGGACTATGGCTACACCTTC	CASSKSTGGGDYGYTF
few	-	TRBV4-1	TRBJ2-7	TGCGCCAGCAGCCAGGGCCCGAGCTCCTACGAGCAGTACTTC	CASSQGPSSYEQYF
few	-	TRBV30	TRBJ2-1	TGTGCCTGGAGTGCCCGGGGGAAAAAGTGGGACGAGCAGTTCTTC	CAWSARGKKWDEQFF
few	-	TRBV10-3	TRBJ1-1	TGTGCCATCAGGGGGACTGAGAACACTGAAGCTTTCTTT	CAIRGTENTEAFF
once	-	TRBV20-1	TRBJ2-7	TGCAGTGCTAGAGATTTACTAGCCACCGCCTCCTACGAGCAGTACTTC	CSARDLLATASYEQYF
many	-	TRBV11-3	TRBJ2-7	TGTGCCAGCAGTCCCCGGATTCTCGATAACGAGCAGTACTTC	CASSPRILDNEQYF
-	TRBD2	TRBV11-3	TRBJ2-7	TGTGACAGCAGCCATCGAGACACTAGCGAGACGTACGAGCAGTACTTC	CDSSHRDTSETYEQYF
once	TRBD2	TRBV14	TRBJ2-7	TGTGCCAGCAGGGCTAGCGGCTCCTACGAGCAGTACTTC	CASRASGSYEQYF
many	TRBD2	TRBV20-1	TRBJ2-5	TGCAGTGCTAGAGGGGGCGGGAGAGATACCCAAGAGACCCAGTACTTC	CSARGGGRDTQETQYF
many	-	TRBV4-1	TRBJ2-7	TGCGCCAGCAGCCGAGTTCAGGGGGAGCAGTACTTC	CASSRVQGEQYF
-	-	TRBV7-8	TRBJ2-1	TGTGCCAGCAGCCTCCCTCTGGCCCGCAATGAGCAGTTCTTC	CASSLPLARNEQFF
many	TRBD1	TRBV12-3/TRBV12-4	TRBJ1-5	TGTGCCAGCAGTCCCAGGGGGAGGGAGCCCCAGCATTTT	CASSPRGREPQHF
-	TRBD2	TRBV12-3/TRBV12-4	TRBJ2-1	TGTGCCAGCTACCGGGAGGGATACAATGAGCAGTTCTTC	CASYREGYNEQFF
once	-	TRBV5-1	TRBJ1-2	TGCGCCAGCAGCTTGGTTGCAGGGGATGGCTACACCTTC	CASSLVAGDGYTF
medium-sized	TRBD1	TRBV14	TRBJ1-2	TGTGCCAGCAGCCAAGGTTATCAGGGGGTATCTCTTGGCTACACCTTC	CASSQGYQGVSLGYTF
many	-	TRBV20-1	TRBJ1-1	TGCAGTGCTAGTAACAGCATGAACACTGAAGCTTTCTTT	CSASNSMNTEAFF
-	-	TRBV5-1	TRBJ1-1	TGCGCCAGCAGTCTTGAAACAGCGGACACTGAAGCTTTCTTT	CASSLETADTEAFF
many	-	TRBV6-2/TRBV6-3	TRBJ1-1	TGTGCCAGCAGGACGACAGGCATGAACACTGAAGCTTTCTTT	CASRTTGMNTEAFF
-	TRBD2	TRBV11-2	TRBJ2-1	TGTGCCAGCAGCTTAGAGGGCACTAGCGGGCAGTTCTTC	CASSLEGTSGQFF
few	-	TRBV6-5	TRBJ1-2	TGTGCCAGCAGTTACATCCGAACAGGAGGGGGCTATGGCTACACCTTC	CASSYIRTGGGYGYTF
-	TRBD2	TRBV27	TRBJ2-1	TGTGCCAGCAGTTTCCCTGGACTAGCAGGCAATGAGCAGTTCTTC	CASSFPGLAGNEQFF
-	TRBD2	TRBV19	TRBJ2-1	TGTGCCAGTAGTGGACTGGGACTAGCGTACAATGAGCAGTTCTTC	CASSGLGLAYNEQFF
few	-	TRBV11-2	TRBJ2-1	TGTGCCAGCAGCTTAGATTCCGGAAATGAGCAGTTCTTC	CASSLDSGNEQFF
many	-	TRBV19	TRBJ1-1	TGTGCCAGTAGTATAGGGACAGCCGAAGCTTTCTTT	CASSIGTAEAFF
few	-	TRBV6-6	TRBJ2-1	TGTGCCAGCAGTTACGTTGTAAGCTCCTACAATGAGCAGTTCTTC	CASSYVVSSYNEQFF
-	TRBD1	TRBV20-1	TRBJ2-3	TGCAGTGCTTACACAGGGGGCAACACAGATACGCAGTATTTT	CSAYTGGNTDTQYF
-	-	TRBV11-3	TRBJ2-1	TGTGCCAGCAGCCAACAAGGACTCACCCTCCCAAGTGAGCAGTTCTTC	CASSQQGLTLPSEQFF
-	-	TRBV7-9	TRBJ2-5	TGTGCCAGCAGCTTAAACAGAAAAGAGACCCAGTACTTC	CASSLNRKETQYF
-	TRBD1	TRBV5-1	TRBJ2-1	TGCGCCAGCAGCCTTGTCCAGGGGGTATACCGCTCTATAGACAATGAGCAGTTCTTC	CASSLVQGVYRSIDNEQFF
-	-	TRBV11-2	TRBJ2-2	TGTGCCAGCAGCCGGGTAGGAGAGTTTAGGACCGGGGAGCTGTTTTTT	CASSRVGEFRTGELFF
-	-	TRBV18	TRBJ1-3	TGTGCCAGCTCACCAAAGCGGGGGTCCCCGAGCTCTGGAAACACCATATATTTT	CASSPKRGSPSSGNTIYF
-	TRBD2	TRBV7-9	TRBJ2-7	TGTGCCAGCAGCACTTCGGGACTAGCGGGGGCCAAGCAGTACTTC	CASSTSGLAGAKQYF
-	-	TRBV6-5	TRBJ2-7	TGTGCCAGCAGTTATCAAGGGGGGGCTACCTACGAGCAGTGCTTC	CASSYQGGATYEQCF
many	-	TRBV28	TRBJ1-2	-	CAIHRDRGGYGCTF
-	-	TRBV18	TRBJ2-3	TGTGCCAGCTCACCCGCCCTAGGAAGGGGGGCGTCGCCAGATACGCGGTATTTT	CASSPALGRGASPDTRYF
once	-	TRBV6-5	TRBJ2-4	TGTGCCAGCAGTTACTCGATTGGCAGGCACAACATTCAGTACTTC	CASSYSIGRHNIQYF
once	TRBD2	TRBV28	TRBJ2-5	TGTGCCAGCAGCTCCGGGACTAGCGGGGGTTTGGGGACCCAGTACTTC	CASSSGTSGGLGTQYF
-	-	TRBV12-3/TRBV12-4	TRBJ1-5	TGTGCCAGCAGTTTAGATGGGGGTGATCAGCCCCAGCATTTT	CASSLDGGDQPQHF
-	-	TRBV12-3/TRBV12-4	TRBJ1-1	TGTGCCAGCAGTCCGAACACTGAAGCTTTCTTT	CASSPNTEAFF
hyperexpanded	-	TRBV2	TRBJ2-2	TGTGCCAGCATAGGTTTCCCGGGACACCAGGCTTCTGATACCGGGGAGCTGTTTTTT	CASIGFPGHQASDTGELFF
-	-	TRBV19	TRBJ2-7	TGTGCCAGTAGTTCTTTAGCGCCGACCTACGAGCAGTACTTC	CASSSLAPTYEQYF
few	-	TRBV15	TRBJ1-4	TGTGCCACCAGCAGAGATCCTCCTTATCAGGGGTTTAATGAAAAACTGTTTTTT	CATSRDPPYQGFNEKLFF
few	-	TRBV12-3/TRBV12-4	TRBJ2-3	TGTGCCAGCAGCCCCTGGGACCCCTATGGAGATACGCAGTATTTT	CASSPWDPYGDTQYF
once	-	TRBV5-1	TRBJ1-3	TGCGCCAGCAGCCTTGGAACATCTGGTGCTGGAAACACCATATATTTT	CASSLGTSGAGNTIYF
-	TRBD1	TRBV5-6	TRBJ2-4	TGTGCCAGCAGCCCGGACAGGGGAGGGAACATTCAGTACTTC	CASSPDRGGNIQYF
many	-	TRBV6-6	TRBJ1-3	TGTGCCAGCAGTTACGGGGTGAGCTCTGGAAACACCATATATTTT	CASSYGVSSGNTIYF